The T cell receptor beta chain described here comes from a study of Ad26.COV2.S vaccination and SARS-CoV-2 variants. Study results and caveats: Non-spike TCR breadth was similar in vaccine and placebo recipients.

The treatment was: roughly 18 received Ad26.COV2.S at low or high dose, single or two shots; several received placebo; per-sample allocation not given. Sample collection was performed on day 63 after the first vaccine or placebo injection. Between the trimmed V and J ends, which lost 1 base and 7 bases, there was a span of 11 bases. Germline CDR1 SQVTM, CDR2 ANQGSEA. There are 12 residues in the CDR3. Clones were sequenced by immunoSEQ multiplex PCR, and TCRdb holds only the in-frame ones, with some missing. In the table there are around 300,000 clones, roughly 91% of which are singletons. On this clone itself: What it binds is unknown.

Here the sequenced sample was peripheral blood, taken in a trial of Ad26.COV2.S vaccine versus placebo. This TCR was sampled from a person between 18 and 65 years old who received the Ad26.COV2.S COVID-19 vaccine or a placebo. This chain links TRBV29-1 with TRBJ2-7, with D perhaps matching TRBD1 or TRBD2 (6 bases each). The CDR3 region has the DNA TGCAGCGTTGAAGGGGGGGCTCGGGAGCAGTACTTC. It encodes CSVEGGAREQYF.